The rows below give T cell receptor beta chains drawn from one sample of a study of human T cells and chemical hapten exposure. TCRdb ran MiXCR on the RACE reads and lists one entry per CDR3 protein. The table lists 250,000 or so distinct CDR3 sequences, approximately 7.5% of them singletons, with 0.9% to 1.5% in the top ten. Specimen: whole blood, collected in connection with sensitization to the hapten diphenylcyclopropenone (DPC). These receptors all stem from a man between 18 and 35 years old with alopecia areata. Some clones in this sample may be carry-over from other donors' samples. Each CDR3 is given with its conserved first and last residue. Each record gives: V gene, J gene, clone size, D gene, CDR3 DNA, CDR3 protein. The D gene is left open where the match is weak. Where a row states a size, it is once, few, many or the class of an expanded clone; other rows omit it.

v_call: TRBV12-3/TRBV12-4; j_call: TRBJ2-5; clone_size: few; d_call: TRBD2; cdr3_nt: TGTGCCAGCAGTCCCGGACTAGCGGGGGGGCACGAGACCCAGTACTTC; cdr3_aa: CASSPGLAGGHETQYF
v_call: TRBV4-2; j_call: TRBJ1-1; clone_size: NA; d_call: TRBD1; cdr3_nt: TGTGCCAGCAGCCTAGGACAGGCGAACACTGAAGCTTTCTTT; cdr3_aa: CASSLGQANTEAFF
v_call: TRBV14; j_call: TRBJ2-3; clone_size: few; d_call: TRBD2; cdr3_nt: TGTGCCAGCAGCAGACTAGCGGGGACACCCACAGATACGCAGTATTTT; cdr3_aa: CASSRLAGTPTDTQYF
v_call: TRBV6-4; j_call: TRBJ1-5; clone_size: few; d_call: NA; cdr3_nt: TGTGCCAGCAGTGACTCTTCACGGGGGCAGTTTAGCAATCAGCCCCAGCATTTT; cdr3_aa: CASSDSSRGQFSNQPQHF
v_call: TRBV7-3; j_call: TRBJ1-2; clone_size: few; d_call: NA; cdr3_nt: TGTGCCAGCAGCTTAACGTTTTCACCTAACTATGGCTACACCTTC; cdr3_aa: CASSLTFSPNYGYTF
v_call: TRBV5-1; j_call: TRBJ1-6; clone_size: many; d_call: NA; cdr3_nt: TGCGCCAGCAGCTTCCAAACAGGACCCCTCCACTTT; cdr3_aa: CASSFQTGPLHF
v_call: TRBV24-1; j_call: TRBJ2-1; clone_size: few; d_call: TRBD2; cdr3_nt: TGTGCCACCAGTGATAGCGGGGGGGTTCCCTACAATGAGCAGTTCTTC; cdr3_aa: CATSDSGGVPYNEQFF
v_call: TRBV6-6; j_call: TRBJ2-7; clone_size: NA; d_call: NA; cdr3_nt: TGTGCCAGCAGTTACTCCGGGTTAGGTGAGGGACGGGACGAGCAGTACTTC; cdr3_aa: CASSYSGLGEGRDEQYF
v_call: TRBV12-3/TRBV12-4; j_call: TRBJ1-2; clone_size: NA; d_call: TRBD1; cdr3_nt: TGTGCCAGCAGTTTACTTAACAGGGGTAACTATGGCTACACCTTC; cdr3_aa: CASSLLNRGNYGYTF
v_call: TRBV20-1; j_call: TRBJ2-7; clone_size: few; d_call: TRBD2; cdr3_nt: TGCAGTGCTAGAGATGACATTAGCGGGGGGCCCTACGAGCAGTACTTC; cdr3_aa: CSARDDISGGPYEQYF